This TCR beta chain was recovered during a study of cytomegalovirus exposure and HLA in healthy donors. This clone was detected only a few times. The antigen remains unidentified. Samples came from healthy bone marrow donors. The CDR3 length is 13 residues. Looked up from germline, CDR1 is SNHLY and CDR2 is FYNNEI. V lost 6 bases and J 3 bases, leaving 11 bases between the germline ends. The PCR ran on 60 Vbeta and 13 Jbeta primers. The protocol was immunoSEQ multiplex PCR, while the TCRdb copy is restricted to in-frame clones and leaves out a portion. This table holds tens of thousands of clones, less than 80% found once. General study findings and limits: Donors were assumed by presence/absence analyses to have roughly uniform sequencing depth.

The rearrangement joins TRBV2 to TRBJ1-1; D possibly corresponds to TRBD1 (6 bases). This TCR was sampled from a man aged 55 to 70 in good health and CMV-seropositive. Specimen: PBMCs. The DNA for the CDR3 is TGTGCCAGCAGAAGGACAGAGGACACTGAAGCTTTCTTT. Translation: CASRRTEDTEAFF.